These 5 T cell receptor beta chains originate from one sample sequenced in a study of blood T cells in healthy people across ages. For the second PCR, which ran for about 6 to 11 cycles, a sample-barcoded 5' primer and a J-beta primer mix were used. TCRdb reprocessed the 5' RACE reads with MiXCR, giving one entry per CDR3 protein. This table has fewer than 1.5 million distinct CDR3 sequences, 42% appearing once. The material sequenced was blood. The receptors stem from a woman between 18 and 30 years old in good health.

The genes are TRBV6-5 and TRBJ1-1; D gene unclear. Germline assignment: CDR1 MNHEY and CDR2 SVGAGI. This CDR3 has 10 residues. Trimming left V 4 bases short and J 8 bases short, with 5 bases between. Here the CDR3 DNA reads TGTGCCAGCAGTTGGGCCGAAGCTTTCTTT. The encoded protein is CASSWAEAFF.

This clonotype was seen a few times. The chain is built from TRBV12-3 or TRBV12-4 and TRBJ2-1; 9 nucleotides align to TRBD2. V lost 0 bases, J lost 7 bases, and 16 bases stayed unmatched. The CDR3 consists of 19 residues. The CDR3 DNA is TGTGCCAGCAGTTTAGCGTTGTGGGATAAGGGACTAGCAGCAAATGAGCAGTTCTTC. As protein: CASSLALWDKGLAANEQFF.

This clonotype was detected only once. The chain joins TRBV6-1 to TRBJ2-4; 10 bases align to TRBD1. Near its end, the DNA agrees better with TRBJ2-7, so the J call may be wrong. Germline V CDR1 and CDR2: MNHNS, SASEGT. The CDR3 runs to 17 residues. The CDR3 protein is CASRGINRDRGIYEQYF. The DNA for the CDR3 is TGTGCCAGCAGGGGGATAAATAGGGACAGGGGTATCTACGAGCAGTACTTC.

This clonotype was picked up a small number of times. The chain has TRBV30 and TRBJ2-3; 11 positions agree with TRBD2. V was pared by 4 bases and J by 9 bases, with 6 bases of the junction left unmatched. The CDR3 consists of 13 residues. CDR1 and CDR2 from the germline V gene are GTSNPN and SVGIG (reference sequence). The CDR3 spells CAWIAGGLGTQYF. CDR3 nucleotides: TGTGCCTGGATAGCGGGGGGGCTGGGGACGCAGTATTTT.

In this sample, this clonotype turned up many times. CDR3 protein: CSLAPRYEQFF. The CDR3 nucleotides read TGCAGTTTAGCCCCGCGGTATGAGCAGTTCTTC. The chain couples TRBV20-1 to TRBJ2-1; D not resolved. The CDR3 runs to 11 residues. Germline loops: CDR1 DFQATT, CDR2 SNEGSKA (reference sequence). Trimming cost V 8 bases and J 8 bases, with 13 bases left between them.